The present T cell receptor (beta chain) was sequenced within a study of blood T cell repertoires in COVID-19. On the study more broadly: Italy, Spain and the United States were the sources of the convalescent and acute COVID-19 samples. Sample material is recorded as cDNA or gDNA derived from T cells, B-cell-depleted T cells, or PBMCs.

As handled by the study authors: Counts of nucleated cells, estimated from reference gene primer amplification, were obtained. The data were produced by immunoSEQ multiplex PCR, yet TCRdb's version contains in-frame clones alone and is incomplete. The DNA was the basis for D and trimming; V, J and clone size are from that table. The sample carries some 260,000 clones, 70% to 90% recorded once. V shed 5 bases, J shed 3 bases, and the junction held 10 bases outside the gene matches. Germline values: CDR1 SGHAT, CDR2 FQNNGV. The CDR3 spans 15 residues. Sequencing input: peripheral blood. The clonotype comes from a woman aged 40 to 49 who had recovered from COVID-19. V usage is TRBV11-2 and J usage is TRBJ2-7; 7 bases fit TRBD1. The CDR3 loop is CASSRKTGWGYEQYF. As DNA, the CDR3 is TGTGCCAGCAGCCGGAAGACAGGGTGGGGCTACGAGCAGTACTTC.